This T cell receptor beta chain was obtained from a study of T-cell memory formation after mild COVID-19. Study context: Each donor largely had its own TCR clusters.

The authors produced TCR alpha and TCR beta cDNA libraries with sample barcodes and UMIs by 5'RACE using constant-segment primers. TCRdb analysed the 5' RACE reads with MiXCR anew, one entry per CDR3 protein. The repertoire holds a few hundred thousand distinct CDR3 sequences, with over 25% as singletons. The CDR3 totals 15 residues. V shed 1 base, J shed 5 bases, and the junction held 6 bases outside the gene matches. Per germline, CDR1 SGHRS and CDR2 YFSETQ. Study-level findings and limits: From day 15 to 85, contracting clones were balanced between CD4 and CD8, whereas later expanders leaned toward CD4+.

The table lists this clonotype with a few counts. Its antigen is as yet unknown. This chain joins TRBV5-1 and TRBJ1-1; TRBD1 aligns across 9 bases. Material for sequencing was PBMCs or a T cell subset sorted from them (not recorded which). This receptor was identified in an adult woman who had mild COVID-19 (a few samples of this study predate the infection). Cell type and time point are not known. This CDR3 reads CASSLQRTGVTEAFF. CDR3 nucleotide sequence: TGCGCCAGCAGCTTGCAGAGGACAGGGGTGACTGAAGCTTTCTTT.